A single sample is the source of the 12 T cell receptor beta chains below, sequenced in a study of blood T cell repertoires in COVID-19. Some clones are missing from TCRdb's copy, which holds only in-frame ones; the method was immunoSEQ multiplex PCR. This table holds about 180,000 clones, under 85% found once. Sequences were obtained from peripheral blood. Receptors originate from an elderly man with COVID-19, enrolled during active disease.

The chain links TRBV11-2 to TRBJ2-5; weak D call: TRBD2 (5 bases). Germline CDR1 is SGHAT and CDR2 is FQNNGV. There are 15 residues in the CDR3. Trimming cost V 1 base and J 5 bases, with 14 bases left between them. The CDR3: CASSLGSGSGETQYF. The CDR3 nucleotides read TGTGCCAGCAGCTTAGGGTCGGGTTCGGGGGAGACCCAGTACTTC.

CDR3 nucleotides: TGTGCCAGCTCACCGGGGGTTTGGGGACAATCCGGAAACACCATATATTTT. Translated, it gives CASSPGVWGQSGNTIYF. The chain is built from TRBV18 and TRBJ1-3, with D possibly TRBD1 on 6 matching bases. CDR1 is KGHSH and CDR2 is LQKENI in the germline V gene. This CDR3 comprises 17 residues. V was cut by 3 bases and J by 4 bases, with 19 bases left in between. Full variable domain (remainder filled in from reference TRBV18 and TRBJ1-3): NAGVMQNPRHLVRRRGQEARLRCSPMKGHSHVYWYRQLPEEGLKFMVYLQKENIIDESGMPKERFSAEFPKEGPSILRIQQVVRGDSAAYFCASSPGVWGQSGNTIYFGEGSWLTVV.

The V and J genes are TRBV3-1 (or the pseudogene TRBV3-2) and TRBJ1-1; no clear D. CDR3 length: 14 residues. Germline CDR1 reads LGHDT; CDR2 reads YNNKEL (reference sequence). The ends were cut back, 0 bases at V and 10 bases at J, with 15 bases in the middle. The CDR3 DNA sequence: TGTGCCAGCAGCCAAGAGTTCGGGGTCAGTGCAGCTTTCTTT. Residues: CASSQEFGVSAAFF.

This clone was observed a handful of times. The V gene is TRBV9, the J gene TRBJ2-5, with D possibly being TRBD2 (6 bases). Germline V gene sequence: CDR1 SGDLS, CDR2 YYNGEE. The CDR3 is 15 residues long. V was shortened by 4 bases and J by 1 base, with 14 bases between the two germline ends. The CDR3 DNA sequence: TGTGCCAGCAGCCCCCGGAGGGGACTCCAAGAGACCCAGTACTTC. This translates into CASSPRRGLQETQYF.

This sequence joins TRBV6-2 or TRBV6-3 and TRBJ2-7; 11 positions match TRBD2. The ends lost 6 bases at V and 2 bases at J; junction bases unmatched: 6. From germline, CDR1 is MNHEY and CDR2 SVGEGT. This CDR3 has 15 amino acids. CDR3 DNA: TGTGCCAGCAGCTCCGGGACTAGCGGTACCTACGAGCAGTACTTC. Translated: CASSSGTSGTYEQYF.

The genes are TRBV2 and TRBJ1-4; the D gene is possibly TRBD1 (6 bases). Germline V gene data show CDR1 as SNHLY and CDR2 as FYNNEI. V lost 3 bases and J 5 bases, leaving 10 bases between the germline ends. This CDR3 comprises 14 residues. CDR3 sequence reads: CASSDQGLNEKLFF. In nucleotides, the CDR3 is TGTGCCAGCAGTGACCAGGGGCTCAATGAAAAACTGTTTTTT.

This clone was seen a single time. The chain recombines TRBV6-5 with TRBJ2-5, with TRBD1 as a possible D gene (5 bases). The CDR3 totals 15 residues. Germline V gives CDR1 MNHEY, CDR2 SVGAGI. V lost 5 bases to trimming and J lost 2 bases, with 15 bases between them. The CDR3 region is CASSRRVQVQETQYF. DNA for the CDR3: TGTGCCAGCAGTCGCAGGGTACAGGTACAAGAGACCCAGTACTTC.

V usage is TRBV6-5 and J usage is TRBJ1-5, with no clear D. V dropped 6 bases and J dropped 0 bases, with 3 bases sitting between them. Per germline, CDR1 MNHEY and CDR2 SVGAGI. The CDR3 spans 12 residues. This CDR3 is CASRASNQPQHF. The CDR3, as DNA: TGTGCCAGCAGGGCTAGCAATCAGCCCCAGCATTTT.

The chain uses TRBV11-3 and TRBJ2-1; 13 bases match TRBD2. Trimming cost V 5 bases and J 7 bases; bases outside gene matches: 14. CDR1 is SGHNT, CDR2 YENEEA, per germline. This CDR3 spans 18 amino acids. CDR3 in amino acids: CASSPGGLAGDPGNEQFF. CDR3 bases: TGTGCCAGCAGCCCCGGTGGACTAGCGGGGGACCCGGGAAATGAGCAGTTCTTC.

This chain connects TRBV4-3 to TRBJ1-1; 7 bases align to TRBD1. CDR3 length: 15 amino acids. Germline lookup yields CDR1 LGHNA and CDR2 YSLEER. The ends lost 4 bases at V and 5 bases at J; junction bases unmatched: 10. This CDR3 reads CASSRTGSGGTEAFF. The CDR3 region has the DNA TGCGCCAGCAGCCGGACCGGATCAGGGGGTACTGAAGCTTTCTTT.

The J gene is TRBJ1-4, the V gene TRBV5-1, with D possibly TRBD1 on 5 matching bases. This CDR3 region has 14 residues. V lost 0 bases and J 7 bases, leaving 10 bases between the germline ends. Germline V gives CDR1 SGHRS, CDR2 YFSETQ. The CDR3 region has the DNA TGCGCCAGCAGCTTGGGGCAGGGCCCTGAAAAACTGTTTTTT. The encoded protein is CASSLGQGPEKLFF. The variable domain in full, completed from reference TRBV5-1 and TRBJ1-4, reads KAGVTQTPRYLIKTRGQQVTLSCSPISGHRSVSWYQQTPGQGLQFLFEYFSETQRNKGNFPGRFSGRQFSNSRSEMNVSTLELGDSALYLCASSLGQGPEKLFFGSGTQLSVL.

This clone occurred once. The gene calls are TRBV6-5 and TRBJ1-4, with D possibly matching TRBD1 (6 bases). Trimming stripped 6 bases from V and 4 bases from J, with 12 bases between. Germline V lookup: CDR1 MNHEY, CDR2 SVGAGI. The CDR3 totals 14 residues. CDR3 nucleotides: TGTGCCAGCAGCGCCGGGACAAGTAATGAAAAACTGTTTTTT. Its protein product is CASSAGTSNEKLFF.